Described below is a single TCR beta chain sequence and its context. The antigen remains undetermined. This sample was included in a study of spatial heterogeneity in lung cancer. Study-wide results and limits: In blood, ubiquitous expanded tumor TCRs appeared more at resection than follow-up.

Every TCR cDNA molecule carried a tag that served as a unique molecular identifier. A single record per CDR3 protein comes from TCRdb applying MiXCR to the 5' RACE reads. The sample contains about 50,000 distinct CDR3 sequences, less than 8.5% of which appear only once. Regarding time point: sample taken at primary tumor resection. The sequenced material consisted of unsorted whole RNA from tumor, nontumor lung or frozen PBMC. The sample here was PBMCs, taken at surgery. The sequence came from a female donor with early-stage non-small cell lung cancer.

The CDR3 reads CASSRINSPLHF. Written as DNA, the CDR3 is TGTGCCAGCAGCCGCATTAATTCACCCCTCCACTTT. The genes are TRBV14 and TRBJ1-6; the D is unclear. V was pared by 4 bases and J by 6 bases, with 4 bases between. The CDR3 has 12 residues. The V gene's germline CDR1 is SGHDN and CDR2 FVKESK.